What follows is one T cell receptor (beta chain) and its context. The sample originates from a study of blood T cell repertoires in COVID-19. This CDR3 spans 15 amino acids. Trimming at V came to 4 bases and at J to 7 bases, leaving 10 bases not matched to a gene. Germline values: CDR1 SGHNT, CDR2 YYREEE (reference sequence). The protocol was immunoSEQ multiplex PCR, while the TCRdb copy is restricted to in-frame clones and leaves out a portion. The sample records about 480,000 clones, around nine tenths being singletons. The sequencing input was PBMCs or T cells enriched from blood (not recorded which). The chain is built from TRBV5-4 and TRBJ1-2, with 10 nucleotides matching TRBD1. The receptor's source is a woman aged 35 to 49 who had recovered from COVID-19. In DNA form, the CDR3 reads TGTGCCAGCAGCCCTCGGACAGGGGGAGGATCTGGCTACACCTTC. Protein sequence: CASSPRTGGGSGYTF.